This T cell receptor beta chain is from a study of monozygotic twins with inflammatory bowel disease. Study-wide points: Compared with healthy twins, IBD patients shared fewer clonotypes with others, especially with disease activity. IBD-affected twins scored below their healthy co-twins in TCRbeta diversity (inverse Simpson).

Following a re-call of the 5' RACE reads, TCRdb has one entry per CDR3 protein and lacks DNA. The sample's table shows fewer than 450,000 distinct CDR3 sequences. The CDR3 contains 14 residues. Regarding this clonotype: Its antigen is unknown.

The chain links TRBV12-3 or TRBV12-4 to TRBJ2-5. The sequence came from a human donor with ulcerative colitis or Crohn's disease, or a healthy co-twin of an affected twin (not recorded which). The sequencing input was blood. The CDR3: CASSQRLDKETQYF.